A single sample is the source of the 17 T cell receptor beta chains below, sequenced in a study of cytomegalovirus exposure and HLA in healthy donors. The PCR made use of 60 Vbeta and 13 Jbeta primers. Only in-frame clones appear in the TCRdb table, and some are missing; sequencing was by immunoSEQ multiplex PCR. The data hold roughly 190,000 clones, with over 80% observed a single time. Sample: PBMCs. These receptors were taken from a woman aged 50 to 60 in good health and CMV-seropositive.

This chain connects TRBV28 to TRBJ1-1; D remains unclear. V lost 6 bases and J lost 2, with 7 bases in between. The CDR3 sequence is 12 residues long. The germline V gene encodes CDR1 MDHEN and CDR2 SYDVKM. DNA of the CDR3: TGTGCCAGCAGATCCACAAACACTGAAGCTTTCTTT. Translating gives CASRSTNTEAFF.

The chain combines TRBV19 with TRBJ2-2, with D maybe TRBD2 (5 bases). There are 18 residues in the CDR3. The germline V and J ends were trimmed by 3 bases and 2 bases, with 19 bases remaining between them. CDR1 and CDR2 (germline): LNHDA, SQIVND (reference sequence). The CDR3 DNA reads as TGTGCCAGTAGTATTGAGGGCAGAAGGCCTTTCAACACCGGGGAGCTGTTTTTT. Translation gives CASSIEGRRPFNTGELFF.

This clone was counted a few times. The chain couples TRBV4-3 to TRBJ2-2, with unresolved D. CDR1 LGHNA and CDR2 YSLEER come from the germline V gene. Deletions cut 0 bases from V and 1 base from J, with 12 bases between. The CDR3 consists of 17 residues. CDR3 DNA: TGCGCCAGCAGCCAAGACCCCCTAGGAGAGAACACCGGGGAGCTGTTTTTT. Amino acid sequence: CASSQDPLGENTGELFF.

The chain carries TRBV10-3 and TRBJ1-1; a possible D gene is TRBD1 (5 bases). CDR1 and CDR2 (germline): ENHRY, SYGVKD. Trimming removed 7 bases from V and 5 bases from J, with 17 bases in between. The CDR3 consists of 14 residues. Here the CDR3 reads CAITPTEVRTEAFF. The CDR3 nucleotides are TGTGCCATCACCCCGACAGAGGTTCGGACTGAAGCTTTCTTT.

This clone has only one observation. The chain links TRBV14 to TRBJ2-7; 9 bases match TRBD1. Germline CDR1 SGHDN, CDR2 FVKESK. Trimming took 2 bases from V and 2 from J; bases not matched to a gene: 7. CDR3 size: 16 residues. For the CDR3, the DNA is TGTGCCAGCAGCCAATACCCGGGACAGGGACCCTACGAGCAGTACTTC. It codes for CASSQYPGQGPYEQYF.

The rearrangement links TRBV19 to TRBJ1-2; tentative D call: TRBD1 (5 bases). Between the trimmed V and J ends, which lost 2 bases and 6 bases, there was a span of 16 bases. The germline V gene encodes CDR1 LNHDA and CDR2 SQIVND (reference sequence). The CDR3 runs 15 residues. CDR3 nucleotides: TGTGCCAGTAGTATATGGGGGGTGACTTTCAATGGCTACACCTTC. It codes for CASSIWGVTFNGYTF. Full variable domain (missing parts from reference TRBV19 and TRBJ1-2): DGGITQSPKYLFRKEGQNVTLSCEQNLNHDAMYWYRQDPGQGLRLIYYSQIVNDFQKGDIAEGYSVSREKKESFPLTVTSAQKNPTAFYLCASSIWGVTFNGYTFGSGTRLTVV.

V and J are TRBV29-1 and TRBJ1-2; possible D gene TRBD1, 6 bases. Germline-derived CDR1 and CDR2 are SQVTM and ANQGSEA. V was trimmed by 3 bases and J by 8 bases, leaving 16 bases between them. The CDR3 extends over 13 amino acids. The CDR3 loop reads CSVEVQDSSGYTF. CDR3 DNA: TGCAGCGTTGAGGTGCAGGACAGTTCCGGCTACACCTTC.

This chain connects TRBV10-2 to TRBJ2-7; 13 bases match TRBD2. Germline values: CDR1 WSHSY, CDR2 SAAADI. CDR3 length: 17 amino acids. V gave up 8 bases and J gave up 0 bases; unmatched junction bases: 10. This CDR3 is CASLGTSGDLISYEQYF. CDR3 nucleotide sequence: TGCGCCAGCTTGGGGACTAGCGGGGACTTGATCTCCTACGAGCAGTACTTC.

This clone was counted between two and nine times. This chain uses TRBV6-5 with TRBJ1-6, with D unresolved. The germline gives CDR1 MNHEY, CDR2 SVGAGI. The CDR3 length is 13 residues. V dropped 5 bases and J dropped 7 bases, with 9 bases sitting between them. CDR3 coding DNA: TGTGCCAGCAGTGAAACAGAGAATTCACCCCTCCACTTT. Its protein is CASSETENSPLHF.

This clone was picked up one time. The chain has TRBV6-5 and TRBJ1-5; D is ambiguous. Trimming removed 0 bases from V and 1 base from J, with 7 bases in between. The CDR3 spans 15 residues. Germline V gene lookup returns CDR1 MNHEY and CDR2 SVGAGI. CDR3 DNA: TGTGCCAGCAGTTACTCGTCCAGGAGCAATCAGCCCCAGCATTTT. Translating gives CASSYSSRSNQPQHF.

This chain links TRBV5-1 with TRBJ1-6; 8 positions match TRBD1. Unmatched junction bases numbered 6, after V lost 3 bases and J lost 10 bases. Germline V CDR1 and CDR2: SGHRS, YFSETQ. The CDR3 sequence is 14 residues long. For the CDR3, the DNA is TGCGCCAGCAGCTCGGACAGGGATCAGTCACCCCTCCACTTT. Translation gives CASSSDRDQSPLHF. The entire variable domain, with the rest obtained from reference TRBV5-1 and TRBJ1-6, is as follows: KAGVTQTPRYLIKTRGQQVTLSCSPISGHRSVSWYQQTPGQGLQFLFEYFSETQRNKGNFPGRFSGRQFSNSRSEMNVSTLELGDSALYLCASSSDRDQSPLHFGNGTRLTVT.

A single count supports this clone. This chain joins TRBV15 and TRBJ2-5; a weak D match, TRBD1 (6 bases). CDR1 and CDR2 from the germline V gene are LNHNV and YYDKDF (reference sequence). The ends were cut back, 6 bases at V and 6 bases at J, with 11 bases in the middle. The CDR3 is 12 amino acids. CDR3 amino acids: CATRGGTKTQYF. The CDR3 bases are TGTGCCACCAGGGGTGGGACAAAGACCCAGTACTTC. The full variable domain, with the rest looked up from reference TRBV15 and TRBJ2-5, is DAMVIQNPRYQVTQFGKPVTLSCSQTLNHNVMYWYQQKSSQAPKLLFHYYDKDFNNEADTPDNFQSRRPNTSFCFLDIRSPGLGDTAMYLCATRGGTKTQYFGPGTRLLVL.

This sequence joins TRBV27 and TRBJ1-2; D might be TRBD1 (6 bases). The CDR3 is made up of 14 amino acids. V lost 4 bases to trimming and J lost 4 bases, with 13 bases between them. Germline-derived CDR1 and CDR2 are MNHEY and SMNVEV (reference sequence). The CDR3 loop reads CASSSTGRGYGYTF. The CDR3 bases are TGTGCCAGCAGTTCAACAGGGCGAGGCTATGGCTACACCTTC.

DNA for the CDR3: TGTGCCAGCAGCCGTTCGCTGGCGGGGATCTACGAGCAGTACTTC. It encodes CASSRSLAGIYEQYF. V usage is TRBV5-4 and J usage is TRBJ2-7; weak D call: TRBD2 (6 bases). V lost 4 bases and J 3 bases, leaving 17 bases between the germline ends. The CDR3 length is 15 residues. Per germline, CDR1 SGHNT and CDR2 YYREEE (reference sequence). Drawing the rest from reference TRBV5-4 and TRBJ2-7, the complete variable domain is ETGVTQSPTHLIKTRGQQVTLRCSSQSGHNTVSWYQQALGQGPQFIFQYYREEENGRGNFPPRFSGLQFPNYSSELNVNALELDDSALYLCASSRSLAGIYEQYFGPGTRLTVT.

CDR3 bases: TGTGCCAGCACCACGCGGTCGGGGGTGAACACTGAAGCTTTCTTT. Protein sequence: CASTTRSGVNTEAFF. The V call is TRBV7-2, the J call TRBJ1-1, with D maybe TRBD1 (5 bases). This CDR3 is built from 15 residues. The germline CDR1 and CDR2 sequences are SGHTA and FQGNSA. V gave up 7 bases and J gave up 0 bases, with 15 bases separating them.

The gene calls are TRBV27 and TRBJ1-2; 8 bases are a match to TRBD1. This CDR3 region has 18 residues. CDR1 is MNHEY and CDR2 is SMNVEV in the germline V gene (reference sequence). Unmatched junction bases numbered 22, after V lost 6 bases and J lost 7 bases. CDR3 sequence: CASSLDFRTGRPLGGYTF. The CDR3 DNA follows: TGTGCCAGCAGCCTGGACTTTCGGACAGGGAGGCCGCTCGGTGGCTACACCTTC.

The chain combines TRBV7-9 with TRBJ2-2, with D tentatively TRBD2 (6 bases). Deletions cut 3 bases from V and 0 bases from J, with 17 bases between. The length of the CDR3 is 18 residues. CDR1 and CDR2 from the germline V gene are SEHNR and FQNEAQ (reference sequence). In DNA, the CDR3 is TGTGCCAGCAGCTTTCGCGGGACCGATTTTTCGAACACCGGGGAGCTGTTTTTT. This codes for CASSFRGTDFSNTGELFF.